These 30 T cell receptor beta chains were sequenced from one sample in a study of T cell repertoires in cytomegalovirus infection. From the reads, TCRdb called clonotypes with MiXCR, one entry per CDR3 protein. The sample holds roughly 760,000 distinct CDR3 sequences, 35% to 40% seen once. The sample consisted of PBMCs. The receptor source for this set is a human donor in good health (CMV status not recorded). Some clones in this sample may be carry-over from other donors' samples.

The chain recombines TRBV12-3 or TRBV12-4 with TRBJ1-1, with 7 bases lining up with TRBD1. This CDR3 is built from 16 residues. V was pared by 4 bases and J by 5 bases, with 13 bases of the junction left unmatched. CDR3 nucleotides: TGTGCCAGCAGTTCAACGGCAGAGGGGGCGCGGACTGAAGCTTTCTTT. Protein: CASSSTAEGARTEAFF.

The chain carries TRBV6-6 and TRBJ1-3, with a tentative D call TRBD1 (6 bases). The germline V gene has CDR1 MNHNY and CDR2 SVGAGI (reference sequence). CDR3 length: 15 amino acids. Trimming cost V 9 bases and J 3 bases, with 18 bases left between them. As DNA, the CDR3 is TGTGCCAGTCTCCTGGGGGGGCGCGGTGGAAACACCATATATTTT. Its translation is CASLLGGRGGNTIYF.

The genes are TRBV28 and TRBJ2-6; unclear D gene. The CDR3 loop spans 14 amino acids. The V gene lost 7 bases and the J gene lost 0 bases, with 7 bases spanning the gap. Germline V lookup: CDR1 MDHEN, CDR2 SYDVKM. The CDR3: CASNVASGANVLTF. Written as DNA, the CDR3 is TGTGCCAGCAACGTCGCCTCTGGGGCCAACGTCCTGACTTTC.

This chain links TRBV7-2 with TRBJ1-1; 9 bases are a match to TRBD1. This CDR3 spans 17 amino acids. In germline, CDR1 is SGHTA, CDR2 FQGNSA. Germline trimming cut 4 bases from V and 3 bases from J; bases unmatched to any gene: 12. CDR3: CASSWVATGGSDTEAFF. The CDR3 nucleotides read TGTGCCAGCAGCTGGGTAGCAACAGGGGGCTCTGACACTGAAGCTTTCTTT.

This clonotype occurred a few times. CDR3 sequence: CASSWGVGGNQPQHF. The CDR3 DNA sequence: TGTGCCAGCAGTTGGGGGGTGGGGGGCAATCAGCCCCAGCATTTT. The chain is built from TRBV7-2 and TRBJ1-5; D perhaps matches TRBD1 (5 bases). Germline loops: CDR1 SGHTA, CDR2 FQGNSA. CDR3 length equals 15 residues. Trimming stripped 6 bases from V and 2 bases from J, with 14 bases between. Using reference TRBV7-2 and TRBJ1-5 for the parts outside the CDR3, the full variable domain is GAGVSQSPSNKVTEKGKDVELRCDPISGHTALYWYRQSLGQGLEFLIYFQGNSAPDKSGLPSDRFSAERTGGSVSTLTIQRTQQEDSAVYLCASSWGVGGNQPQHFGDGTRLSIL.

In this sample, this clonotype turned up once. The rearrangement links TRBV5-1 to TRBJ2-2; TRBD1 or TRBD2 may be the D gene (5 bases each). V was shortened by 2 bases and J by 2 bases, with 13 bases between the two germline ends. Germline V lookup: CDR1 SGHRS, CDR2 YFSETQ. The CDR3 has 16 amino acids. The CDR3 protein is CASSFTGTANTGELFF. DNA of the CDR3: TGCGCCAGCAGCTTTACCGGGACGGCAAACACCGGGGAGCTGTTTTTT.

The sample holds one count of this clonotype. J is TRBJ1-4 and V is TRBV25-1, with a tentative D call TRBD1 (6 bases). The CDR3 spans 15 residues. The V and J ends lost 4 bases and 5 bases respectively, with 14 bases between them. CDR1 and CDR2 (germline): MGHDK, SYGVNS. CDR3 loop: CASSVLQGSNEKLFF. CDR3 in DNA: TGTGCCAGCAGTGTACTACAGGGCTCGAATGAAAAACTGTTTTTT.

The chain carries TRBV4-2 and TRBJ1-1; TRBD1 aligns across 9 bases. The V and J ends lost 3 bases and 5 bases, in that order; junction bases with no gene match: 4. The CDR3 is 14 amino acids. Germline V gene sequence: CDR1 LGHNA, CDR2 YNFKEQ. DNA for the CDR3: TGTGCCAGCAGCCAGTCCGACAGGGGGACTGAAGCTTTCTTT. Translated, it gives CASSQSDRGTEAFF.

This clonotype appeared a single time. The rearrangement uses TRBV9 and TRBJ1-2; 8 bases are shared with TRBD1. The CDR3 is 16 residues long. The germline gives CDR1 SGDLS, CDR2 YYNGEE. V shed 2 bases, J shed 0 bases, and the junction held 6 bases outside the gene matches. The CDR3 here is CASSVDREAANYGYTF. CDR3 sequence (DNA): TGTGCCAGCAGCGTGGACAGGGAGGCAGCTAACTATGGCTACACCTTC.

The chain carries TRBV9 and TRBJ2-3, with D possibly TRBD2 on 7 matching bases. V lost 0 bases and J 3 bases, leaving 14 bases between the germline ends. From germline, CDR1 is SGDLS and CDR2 YYNGEE. The CDR3 consists of 16 residues. The CDR3 DNA is TGTGCCAGCAGCGTAGGGGGGGGGGCGCTAACAGATACGCAGTATTTT. This codes for CASSVGGGALTDTQYF.

This clonotype was observed many times. The V call is TRBV7-6, the J call TRBJ2-7, with D possibly being TRBD1 or TRBD2 (5 bases each). The CDR3 has 14 amino acids. Trimming cost V 5 bases and J 3 bases, with 14 bases left between them. CDR1 and CDR2 from the germline V gene are SGHVS and FNYEAQ. CDR3 protein: CASSPGPEGYEQYF. The CDR3 nucleotides are TGTGCCAGCAGCCCGGGACCCGAAGGCTACGAGCAGTACTTC.

The table lists this clonotype with many counts. V gene TRBV7-6 combines with J gene TRBJ1-1; tentatively, D is TRBD1 (6 bases). The germline gives CDR1 SGHVS, CDR2 FNYEAQ. The CDR3 is 13 amino acids. V was shortened by 3 bases and J by 3 bases, with 8 bases between the two germline ends. The CDR3 here is CASSFGGDTEAFF. CDR3 sequence (DNA): TGTGCCAGCAGCTTCGGGGGCGACACTGAAGCTTTCTTT.

V and J are TRBV28 and TRBJ2-7; no definite D call. The germline V gene has CDR1 MDHEN and CDR2 SYDVKM. The CDR3 has 13 amino acids. The V gene lost 5 bases and the J gene lost 0 bases, with 8 bases spanning the gap. DNA for the CDR3: TGTGCCAGCAGTCAGAGTTACTCCTACGAGCAGTACTTC. As protein: CASSQSYSYEQYF.

The rearrangement uses TRBV28 and TRBJ1-5; D is uncertain. Between the trimmed V and J ends, which lost 3 bases and 7 bases, there was a span of 13 bases. The germline gives CDR1 MDHEN, CDR2 SYDVKM. The CDR3 is 14 residues long. Written as DNA, the CDR3 is TGTGCCAGCAGTTTTATTGGGTTCGGCCAGCCCCAGCATTTT. Amino acids: CASSFIGFGQPQHF.

The V and J genes are TRBV5-4 and TRBJ2-1; 9 nucleotides agree with TRBD2. The V gene end was trimmed by 3 bases and the J gene end by 12 bases; junction bases not matched to a gene: 13. Looked up from germline, CDR1 is SGHNT and CDR2 is YYREEE (reference sequence). This CDR3 comprises 15 residues. The CDR3 region has the DNA TGTGCCAGCAGCTCAAAACAAGTACTAGCGGGTAGGCAGTTCTTC. Translation gives CASSSKQVLAGRQFF.

Notes on this clonotype: A much larger clone differs from this one at a single base, so this may be a read error. The V call is TRBV7-6, the J call TRBJ1-5, with a tentative D call TRBD1 (5 bases). The CDR3 covers 15 residues. Trimming left V 8 bases short and J 8 bases short, with 22 bases between. The germline CDR1 and CDR2 sequences are SGHVS and FNYEAQ. CDR3: CASRSLGTGMEPQHF. CDR3 nucleotides: TGTGCCAGCCGCTCACTGGGGACCGGGATGGAGCCCCAGCATTTT.

The rearrangement joins TRBV11-2 to TRBJ1-1; no firm D call. V shed 5 bases and J shed 0 bases, with 10 bases lying between them. The CDR3 totals 14 residues. Germline-derived CDR1 and CDR2 are SGHAT and FQNNGV. CDR3 region: CASSPHSMNTEAFF. CDR3 DNA: TGTGCCAGCAGCCCACATAGCATGAACACTGAAGCTTTCTTT.

With regard to this clonotype: The junction departs from germline at one end; a sequencing error may be responsible. The chain has TRBV7-7 and TRBJ2-1; 12 bases agree with TRBD2. Germline CDR1 and CDR2: SSHAT and FNYEAQ (reference sequence). This CDR3 comprises 15 residues. CDR3 residues: CASSNGLAGHNEQFF. CDR3 DNA: TGTGCTAGCAGCAATGGACTAGCGGGGCACAATGAGCAGTTCTTC.

The V call is TRBV29-1, the J call TRBJ1-1; D perhaps matches TRBD1 (5 bases). V gave up 5 bases and J gave up 5 bases, with 15 bases separating them. The CDR3 consists of 13 residues. In germline, CDR1 is SQVTM, CDR2 ANQGSEA. The DNA of the CDR3 is TGCAGCGTTCAGGGCGGAGAGGGAACTGAAGCTTTCTTT. The encoded protein is CSVQGGEGTEAFF. The variable domain in full, with the rest retrieved from reference TRBV29-1 and TRBJ1-1, is SAVISQKPSRDICQRGTSLTIQCQVDSQVTMMFWYRQQPGQSLTLIATANQGSEATYESGFVIDKFPISRPNLTFSTLTVSNMSPEDSSIYLCSVQGGEGTEAFFGQGTRLTVV.

The CDR3 protein is CASSQDITANSPLHF. CDR3 bases: TGTGCCAGCAGCCAAGATATAACAGCTAATTCACCCCTCCACTTT. This chain uses TRBV3-1 with TRBJ1-6; D not certain. Between the trimmed V and J ends, which lost 0 bases and 6 bases, there was a span of 9 bases. Looked up from germline, CDR1 is LGHDT and CDR2 is YNNKEL (reference sequence). This CDR3 comprises 15 residues.

This clonotype was detected many times. The chain is built from TRBV7-2 and TRBJ2-2; 7 bases are shared with TRBD2. V was clipped by 5 bases and J by 6 bases; unmatched bases: 6. CDR1 is SGHTA, CDR2 FQGNSA, per germline. CDR3 length equals 14 residues. CDR3 nucleotide sequence: TGTGCCAGCAGCCCAACTAGCGTCCCCGGGGAGCTGTTTTTT. The encoded protein is CASSPTSVPGELFF.

Only a few counts were recorded for this clonotype. The V and J genes are TRBV4-2 and TRBJ1-2; D unresolved. Germline values: CDR1 LGHNA, CDR2 YNFKEQ. The CDR3 is made up of 17 amino acids. V was clipped by 0 bases and J by 3 bases, with 17 bases between them. For the CDR3, the DNA is TGTGCCAGCAGCCAAGATACTCAGTACTCCGTGGACTATGGCTACACCTTC. Translated, it gives CASSQDTQYSVDYGYTF.

This sequence joins TRBV12-3 or TRBV12-4 and TRBJ1-5, with 7 bases fitting TRBD1. The CDR3 spans 16 residues. The V gene end was trimmed by 5 bases and the J gene end by 1 base; junction bases not matched to a gene: 8. The CDR3 spells CASSTGGGSSNQPQHF. In nucleotides, the CDR3 is TGTGCCAGCAGTACCGGAGGGGGCTCAAGCAATCAGCCCCAGCATTTT.

The J gene is TRBJ2-7, the V gene TRBV28; D is undetermined. Trimming removed 5 bases at V and 2 bases at J, with 16 bases between. The CDR3 consists of 15 residues. The germline V gene encodes CDR1 MDHEN and CDR2 SYDVKM. In DNA form, the CDR3 reads TGTGCCAGCAGTCTGCCGGCAGATACAGCCTACGAGCAGTACTTC. Amino acid sequence: CASSLPADTAYEQYF.

The chain uses TRBV6-5 and TRBJ1-5; 9 nucleotides line up with TRBD1. CDR3 length: 16 amino acids. Unmatched junction bases numbered 10, after V lost 6 bases and J lost 4 bases. The V gene's germline CDR1 is MNHEY and CDR2 SVGAGI. As DNA, the CDR3 is TGTGCCAGCAGCCCCCGGGACAGGGCATTAAATCAGCCCCAGCATTTT. The encoded protein is CASSPRDRALNQPQHF.

The table lists this clonotype with a few counts. The chain links TRBV20-1 to TRBJ1-5; the D is unclear. V lost 0 bases and J 2 bases, leaving 11 bases between the germline ends. Germline V gene data show CDR1 as DFQATT and CDR2 as SNEGSKA (reference sequence). The CDR3 totals 15 residues. Here the CDR3 DNA reads TGCAGTGCTAGAGACGCCGGGAGAGGCAATCAGCCCCAGCATTTT. Protein: CSARDAGRGNQPQHF.

The table lists this clonotype with many counts. V usage is TRBV28 and J usage is TRBJ2-5; D is undetermined. The germline CDR1 and CDR2 sequences are MDHEN and SYDVKM. The germline V and J ends were trimmed by 6 bases and 5 bases, with 10 bases remaining between them. The CDR3 runs 12 residues. In DNA form, the CDR3 reads TGTGCCAGCAGCTTCCGGTTGGAGACCCAGTACTTC. This translates into CASSFRLETQYF.

The gene calls are TRBV29-1 and TRBJ2-1; TRBD2 aligns across 10 bases. Germline CDR1 SQVTM, CDR2 ANQGSEA. Losses at the gene ends were 0 bases for V and 7 bases for J; bases not matched to a gene: 3. This CDR3 contains 14 residues. Here the CDR3 DNA reads TGCAGCGTTGAAGAATTAGCGGGAGGAAATGAGCAGTTCTTC. Its translation: CSVEELAGGNEQFF.

This clonotype was counted a few times. The chain combines TRBV6-1 with TRBJ2-7, with TRBD2 as a possible D gene (5 bases). The V end was cut by 1 base, the J end by 4 bases, with 14 bases between. CDR1 and CDR2 (germline): MNHNS, SASEGT. The CDR3 consists of 15 residues. The CDR3 DNA sequence: TGTGCCAGCAGTGAAGGCCCAGCGGTACTTTACGAGCAGTACTTC. Amino acids: CASSEGPAVLYEQYF.

This clonotype was observed a handful of times. Since a much larger clone is just one base distant, this may be a read error. The rearrangement joins TRBV5-8 to TRBJ2-5; D uncertain. The germline V gene encodes CDR1 SGHTS and CDR2 YDEGEE. The ends were cut back, 2 bases at V and 6 bases at J, with 5 bases in the middle. The CDR3 runs to 11 residues. Here the CDR3 reads CASSLRQTQYF. CDR3 coding DNA: TGTGCCAGCAGCTTAAGGCAGACCCAGTACTTC.